This entry concerns a single TCR beta chain. Its antigen remains undetermined. No much larger clonotype is one base removed from it; base qualities were not supplied. This entry is derived from a study of EBV T-cell therapy then PD-1 blockade in nasopharyngeal carcinoma (dated by TCRdb to the early 2020s). The CDR3 measures 17 amino acids from cysteine to phenylalanine. The DNA shown is the 51-base CDR3, in frame from base 1. As encoded in the germline V gene, CDR1 is SGHRS while CDR2 is YFSETQ. V is clipped by 0 bases and J by 1 base, and the sequence between their germline boundaries is 16 bases long. According to the study, the label for this sample's treatment or condition signals: AdE1-LMPpoly-expanded autologous EBV-specific T-cell therapy followed by anti-PD-1 nivolumab. The Qiagen DNeasy Kit was used to extract genomic DNA from the sorted cells. Deep sequencing of the TCR beta chain was done on the immunoSEQ platform. For the original study's pipeline: Repertoire data analysis was performed with the immunoSEQ Analyzer software. TCRdb mirrors the immuneACCESS table, restricted to in-frame sequences. Some clones are absent from its copies; in checked studies, under half trace to an unresolved V gene, and the reason for the others is unknown. The D gene and trimming were derived from the DNA, and the V and J assignments and clone size from that table. The sample profile shows about 22,000 clones; under 90% of them were found once. Of the sample, more than 20% falls within the top ten clones.

The input for sequencing was CD8+ T cells from blood, taken at day -245 from a patient whose treatment included autologous EBV-specific T cells and nivolumab. Recombination linked TRBV5-1 to TRBJ1-1, with TRBD1 tentatively as D gene (6 bases match). The receptor comes from a man in his forties or fifties with nasopharyngeal carcinoma. CDR3 protein: CASSLEGGFHTNTEAFF. The bases are TGCGCCAGCAGCTTGGAGGGGGGTTTCCACACGAACACTGAAGCTTTCTTT. The CDR3, completed at both ends by the reference TRBV5-1 and TRBJ1-1 genes, gives the full variable domain KAGVTQTPRYLIKTRGQQVTLSCSPISGHRSVSWYQQTPGQGLQFLFEYFSETQRNKGNFPGRFSGRQFSNSRSEMNVSTLELGDSALYLCASSLEGGFHTNTEAFFGQGTRLTVV.